The next 31 T cell receptor beta chains were all read from a single sample in a study of T cells after yellow fever vaccination. TCRdb itself ran the 5' RACE reads through MiXCR, one entry per CDR3 protein. The profile shows about 320,000 distinct CDR3 sequences, around 4.4% of them singletons. The sequences come from PBMCs, collected 15 days after the yellow fever booster vaccination. These receptors were collected from a man aged 18 to 29 who received the YFV17D yellow fever vaccine.

The V gene is TRBV6-6, the J gene TRBJ1-2; TRBD1 might be the D (5 bases). Germline-derived CDR1 and CDR2 are MNHNY and SVGAGI (reference sequence). The CDR3 covers 13 residues. The germline V and J ends were trimmed by 2 bases and 4 bases, with 8 bases remaining between them. The CDR3 loop reads CASSYGATYGYTF. CDR3 DNA: TGTGCCAGCAGTTACGGGGCAACCTATGGCTACACCTTC.

This clonotype was detected ten times or more. The chain uses TRBV9 and TRBJ2-3; TRBD2 aligns across 9 bases. Trimming removed 1 base from V and 5 bases from J; junction bases left unmatched: 11. From germline, CDR1 is SGDLS and CDR2 YYNGEE. There are 17 residues in the CDR3. CDR3 DNA: TGTGCCAGCAGCGTAAGGGAGCGGGGGGCCGTCTTAGATACGCAGTATTTT. Protein product: CASSVRERGAVLDTQYF.

There are many counts of this clonotype. This chain connects TRBV20-1 to TRBJ2-2; 10 nucleotides match TRBD1. Germline values: CDR1 DFQATT, CDR2 SNEGSKA (reference sequence). The length of the CDR3 is 16 residues. Unmatched junction bases numbered 4, after V lost 0 bases and J lost 3 bases. The CDR3 DNA reads TGCAGTGCTAGAGATGGGGACAGGGGCGACACCGGGGAGCTGTTTTTT. Translation gives CSARDGDRGDTGELFF.

This clonotype appeared a few times. This sequence joins TRBV5-5 and TRBJ2-1, with 7 bases that match TRBD2. Germline-derived CDR1 and CDR2 are SGHKS and YYEKEE (reference sequence). The CDR3 sequence is 13 residues long. Unmatched junction bases numbered 5, after V lost 7 bases and J lost 4 bases. The CDR3 DNA reads as TGTGCCAGCCGGGGGGTCCATTACAATGAGCAGTTCTTC. Its translation is CASRGVHYNEQFF.

This clonotype occurred a few times. The chain employs TRBV7-9 and TRBJ2-3, with TRBD1 matching over 9 bases. This CDR3 region has 16 residues. The germline gives CDR1 SEHNR, CDR2 FQNEAQ (reference sequence). After removal of 4 bases from V and 6 bases from J, the junction contained 11 bases not matched to a gene. The CDR3 loop reads CASSSYRDRDTDTQYF. CDR3 bases: TGTGCCAGCAGCTCTTACCGGGACAGGGACACTGATACGCAGTATTTT.

This clonotype turned up a few times. The V and J genes are TRBV6-5 and TRBJ1-5; D unclear. V was shortened by 6 bases and J by 2 bases, with 17 bases between the two germline ends. The germline V gene has CDR1 MNHEY and CDR2 SVGAGI. This CDR3 has 16 residues. The CDR3 DNA reads as TGTGCCAGCAGCCCCCTCGAGGGAGGAGGCAATCAGCCCCAGCATTTT. This gives the protein CASSPLEGGGNQPQHF.

This clonotype was seen ten or more times. The junction does not match germline at one end; this may be a read error. The chain combines TRBV20-1 with TRBJ2-3; D is unresolved. CDR3 length: 16 amino acids. Germline assignment: CDR1 DFQATT and CDR2 SNEGSKA (reference sequence). The CDR3 loop reads CSAREPLLGSKDTQYF. CDR3 nucleotides: TGCAGCGCTAGAGAGCCCTTGCTCGGTAGCAAAGATACGCAGTATTTT.

The V gene is TRBV2, the J gene TRBJ2-2, with a weak D call TRBD2 (6 bases). This CDR3 spans 16 amino acids. Germline CDR1 SNHLY, CDR2 FYNNEI. The V end lost 7 bases, the J end lost 4 bases, and 19 bases lay between the germline ends. The CDR3 here is CASNPGALLTTGELFF. CDR3 nucleotides: TGTGCCAGCAACCCGGGAGCCCTGCTCACCACCGGGGAGCTGTTTTTT.

V usage is TRBV23-1 and J usage is TRBJ2-5; the match to TRBD1 covers 9 bases. TRBV23-1 is sorted into the ORF group, with uncertain function. CDR3 length equals 13 residues. The ends lost 4 bases at V and 7 bases at J; junction bases unmatched: 4. The chain's CDR3 is CASSRTGDRTQYF. Written as DNA, the CDR3 is TGCGCCAGCAGTCGGACAGGGGATAGGACCCAGTACTTC.

There are many counts of this clonotype. This chain uses TRBV20-1 with TRBJ2-5, with TRBD2 identical over 7 bases. The germline V gene has CDR1 DFQATT and CDR2 SNEGSKA (reference sequence). This CDR3 is built from 15 residues. The V segment lost 1 base and the J segment 1 base; nucleotides outside the gene matches: 6. CDR3: CSARVWGGGQETQYF. The DNA for the CDR3 is TGCAGTGCTAGAGTCTGGGGCGGGGGCCAAGAGACCCAGTACTTC.

This clonotype was recorded many times. A junction end diverges from the germline sequence, so it may reflect a read error. CDR3 amino acids: CASSYGTGRDF. The DNA of the CDR3 is TGTGCCAGCAGCTACGGGACAGGACGAGACTTC. The chain joins TRBV7-2 to TRBJ2-5, with 8 bases identical to TRBD1. Germline V CDR1 and CDR2: SGHTA, FQGNSA. The CDR3 is 11 amino acids.

This clonotype was seen more than once but under ten times. The chain recombines TRBV5-1 with TRBJ2-7; D unresolved. Germline assignment: CDR1 SGHRS and CDR2 YFSETQ. The CDR3 runs 15 residues. V was cut by 0 bases and J by 2 bases, with 12 bases left in between. DNA for the CDR3: TGCGCCAGCAGCTTGGAAGCACAAAACCCCTACGAGCAGTACTTC. This sequence encodes CASSLEAQNPYEQYF.

The rearrangement links TRBV5-1 to TRBJ1-5; 8 positions agree with TRBD1. The CDR3 is 14 amino acids. V was pared by 4 bases and J by 5 bases, with 5 bases of the junction left unmatched. Germline CDR1 SGHRS, CDR2 YFSETQ. CDR3 amino acids: CASSLDRGDQPQHF. CDR3 nucleotide sequence: TGCGCCAGCAGCCTCGACAGGGGTGATCAGCCCCAGCATTTT.

The chain combines TRBV5-4 with TRBJ2-7; tentatively, D is TRBD1 (5 bases). Per the germline V gene, CDR1 is SGHNT and CDR2 is YYREEE (reference sequence). The V end was cut by 0 bases, the J end by 3 bases, with 7 bases between. This CDR3 contains 13 residues. In DNA form, the CDR3 reads TGTGCCAGCAGCTTGGGGGGCTACTACGAGCAGTACGTC. Protein: CASSLGGYYEQYV.

The chain links TRBV15 to TRBJ2-1, with D possibly matching TRBD2 (6 bases). Germline CDR1 reads LNHNV; CDR2 reads YYDKDF (reference sequence). Trimming cost V 2 bases and J 4 bases, with 12 bases left between them. CDR3 length equals 15 residues. The CDR3 here is CATSRRSGEYNEQFF. The CDR3, as DNA: TGTGCCACCAGCAGACGGTCGGGGGAATACAATGAGCAGTTCTTC.

This clonotype was counted ten times or more. The chain employs TRBV5-1 and TRBJ1-3; D is ambiguous. Trimming took 1 base from V and 4 from J, leaving 9 bases between them. The CDR3 is 14 amino acids. CDR1 is SGHRS, CDR2 YFSETQ, per germline. CDR3 DNA sequence: TGCGCCAGCAGCTTGACCGCGGGGGGAAACACCATATATTTT. Protein product: CASSLTAGGNTIYF.

This clonotype came up many times. The chain links TRBV20-1 to TRBJ2-3, with 12 bases fitting TRBD2. The length of the CDR3 is 16 residues. Trimming removed 1 base from V and 2 bases from J; junction bases left unmatched: 4. Germline V lookup: CDR1 DFQATT, CDR2 SNEGSKA (reference sequence). The CDR3 sequence: CSARVSSGGATDTQYF. In DNA, the CDR3 is TGCAGTGCTAGAGTGTCTAGCGGGGGGGCCACAGATACGCAGTATTTT.

This clonotype came up many times. The chain uses TRBV7-2 and TRBJ2-2; D is ambiguous. Germline-derived CDR1 and CDR2 are SGHTA and FQGNSA. Trimming removed 3 bases from V and 5 bases from J, with 19 bases in between. The CDR3 covers 17 residues. CDR3 bases: TGTGCCAGCAGCTTCCTGGGGTCGCCGAAACGGACCGGGGAGCTGTTTTTT. This codes for CASSFLGSPKRTGELFF. The full variable domain, in which reference TRBV7-2 and TRBJ2-2 provide the parts outside the CDR3, is GAGVSQSPSNKVTEKGKDVELRCDPISGHTALYWYRQSLGQGLEFLIYFQGNSAPDKSGLPSDRFSAERTGGSVSTLTIQRTQQEDSAVYLCASSFLGSPKRTGELFFGEGSRLTVL.

This clonotype came up many times. The chain has TRBV12-3 or TRBV12-4 and TRBJ2-3, with no clear D. V shed 0 bases and J shed 0 bases, with 4 bases lying between them. CDR3 size: 14 residues. The CDR3 DNA follows: TGTGCCAGCAGTTTAGCGCCTAGCACAGATACGCAGTATTTT. Translation: CASSLAPSTDTQYF.

This clonotype occurred a few times. J is TRBJ2-1 and V is TRBV29-1; 7 bases are shared with TRBD1. Germline CDR1 is SQVTM and CDR2 is ANQGSEA. After removal of 2 bases from V and 4 bases from J, the junction contained 5 bases not matched to a gene. The CDR3 length is 14 residues. The CDR3 bases are TGCAGCGTTGAAACCCGGACAGGTTACAATGAGCAGTTCTTC. Its translation: CSVETRTGYNEQFF.

In its sample, this clonotype was seen many times. This chain uses TRBV7-8 with TRBJ1-4, with a tentative D call TRBD1 (6 bases). Trimming removed 8 bases at V and 4 bases at J, with 20 bases between. The germline CDR1 and CDR2 sequences are SGHVS and FQNEAQ. The CDR3 totals 16 residues. CDR3 in DNA: TGTGCCAGCGCTACCTTCCCCTCAGGGGTTAATGAAAAACTGTTTTTT. Protein product: CASATFPSGVNEKLFF. Variable domain in full (rest from reference TRBV7-8 and TRBJ1-4): GAGVSQSPRYKVAKRGQDVALRCDPISGHVSLFWYQQALGQGPEFLTYFQNEAQLDKSGLPSDRFFAERPEGSVSTLKIQRTQQEDSAVYLCASATFPSGVNEKLFFGSGTQLSVL.

In its sample, this clonotype was seen many times. The V and J genes are TRBV27 and TRBJ1-4, with D possibly being TRBD1 (6 bases). The CDR3 is 14 residues long. The germline V and J ends were trimmed by 4 bases and 7 bases, with 13 bases remaining between them. Germline lookup yields CDR1 MNHEY and CDR2 SMNVEV (reference sequence). CDR3 sequence: CASSSQGLGEKLFF. The CDR3 coding sequence is TGTGCCAGCAGTTCACAGGGATTAGGTGAAAAACTGTTTTTT.

There are many counts of this clonotype. The chain combines TRBV12-3 or TRBV12-4 with TRBJ2-1, with 7 bases identical to TRBD2. V lost 2 bases to trimming and J lost 3 bases; unmatched junction nucleotides: 10. This CDR3 is 17 amino acids long. Written as DNA, the CDR3 is TGTGCCAGCAGTTTACCCGGGGCGGGGGACCTCTACAATGAGCAGTTCTTC. It is translated as CASSLPGAGDLYNEQFF.

This clonotype was seen only a few times. The chain carries TRBV12-3 or TRBV12-4 and TRBJ2-5; D gene unclear. This CDR3 comprises 17 residues. Between the trimmed V and J ends, which lost 1 base and 0 bases, there was a span of 15 bases. CDR3: CASSLGVGIQYQETQYF. Here the CDR3 DNA reads TGTGCCAGCAGTTTAGGGGTCGGAATTCAGTACCAAGAGACCCAGTACTTC.

This clonotype was detected many times. The V gene is TRBV6-5, the J gene TRBJ2-1, with D perhaps TRBD1 or TRBD2 (7 bases each). The V gene lost 0 bases and the J gene lost 8 bases, with 20 bases spanning the gap. This CDR3 region has 17 residues. Germline lookup yields CDR1 MNHEY and CDR2 SVGAGI. The CDR3 DNA is TGTGCCAGCAGTTACTCGATGCCCCAGGGGGGGTTTCATGAGCAGTTCTTC. Translating gives CASSYSMPQGGFHEQFF.

The chain recombines TRBV7-2 with TRBJ1-2; D ambiguous. This CDR3 has 13 residues. V was pared by 5 bases and J by 3 bases, with 10 bases between. Germline loops: CDR1 SGHTA, CDR2 FQGNSA. The CDR3 region is CASSPRWDYGYTF. CDR3 sequence (DNA): TGTGCCAGCAGCCCCCGGTGGGACTATGGCTACACCTTC.

In its sample, this clonotype was seen many times. The chain joins TRBV27 to TRBJ2-1; D may be TRBD1 or TRBD2 (7 bases each). CDR3 size: 15 residues. Germline V gene sequence: CDR1 MNHEY, CDR2 SMNVEV (reference sequence). V shed 6 bases and J shed 9 bases, with 21 bases lying between them. CDR3: CASRSWGGQQTEQFF. CDR3 in DNA: TGTGCCAGCAGGTCATGGGGGGGACAGCAGACTGAGCAGTTCTTC.

The chain carries TRBV24-1 and TRBJ2-3; D is undetermined. The CDR3 extends over 16 amino acids. Germline loops: CDR1 KGHDR, CDR2 SFDVKD. The V gene lost 8 bases and the J gene lost 0 bases, with 17 bases spanning the gap. CDR3 sequence (DNA): TGTGCCACCAAGTTCATGCAGGACGCAAGCACAGATACGCAGTATTTT. Translated, it gives CATKFMQDASTDTQYF.

This clonotype was counted many times. The gene calls are TRBV7-2 and TRBJ2-3; D not certain. CDR1 is SGHTA, CDR2 FQGNSA, per germline. The CDR3 is 16 residues long. Between the trimmed V and J ends, which lost 1 base and 5 bases, there was a span of 16 bases. The CDR3 DNA reads as TGTGCCAGCAGCTTAGGACCAGGCCTAAGAAGAGATACGCAGTATTTT. This translates into CASSLGPGLRRDTQYF.

At least ten counts were recorded for this clonotype. The rearrangement joins TRBV24-1 to TRBJ2-5; 8 bases are a match to TRBD1. The CDR3 has 15 residues. Germline trimming cut 9 bases from V and 0 bases from J; bases unmatched to any gene: 8. CDR1 and CDR2 (germline): KGHDR, SFDVKD. The CDR3 loop is CATGAATGDQETQYF. The CDR3 DNA reads as TGTGCCACCGGTGCGGCGACAGGGGACCAAGAGACCCAGTACTTC.

This clonotype was seen more than once but under ten times. The chain couples TRBV20-1 to TRBJ1-5; TRBD1 aligns across 7 bases. CDR1 is DFQATT and CDR2 is SNEGSKA in the germline V gene (reference sequence). V was clipped by 3 bases and J by 0 bases; unmatched bases: 5. The CDR3 consists of 15 residues. The CDR3 loop reads CSASRQGYSNQPQHF. The DNA for the CDR3 is TGCAGTGCTAGCCGACAGGGCTATAGCAATCAGCCCCAGCATTTT.